A single sample is the source of the 14 T cell receptor beta chains below, sequenced in a study of blood T cell repertoires in COVID-19. Method: immunoSEQ multiplex PCR; TCRdb's copy keeps in-frame clones and lacks some. The table lists 250,000 or so clones, around 88% of them singletons. Sequenced input: peripheral blood. The origin of the receptors is a man older than 75 with acute or convalescent COVID-19.

The chain uses TRBV4-3 and TRBJ2-1, with D possibly TRBD2 on 5 matching bases. V lost 6 bases, J lost 1 base, and 10 bases lay in between. This CDR3 contains 14 residues. Germline V gene lookup returns CDR1 LGHNA and CDR2 YSLEER. The CDR3 coding sequence is TGCGCCAGCAGTTTAGCGCCGTCCTACAATGAGCAGTTCTTC. Protein product: CASSLAPSYNEQFF.

The CDR3 sequence: CASSQDPRREQFF. The DNA of the CDR3 is TGCGCCAGCAGCCAAGATCCTAGGCGCGAGCAGTTCTTC. This chain joins TRBV4-3 and TRBJ2-1, with D unresolved. The V gene's germline CDR1 is LGHNA and CDR2 YSLEER. V lost 0 bases and J 10 bases, leaving 10 bases between the germline ends. The CDR3 spans 13 residues.

The V gene is TRBV20-1, the J gene TRBJ1-2; 8 nucleotides match TRBD1. The CDR3 has 15 amino acids. CDR1 DFQATT and CDR2 SNEGSKA come from the germline V gene (reference sequence). V dropped 3 bases and J dropped 4; count of bases not matched to a gene: 10. DNA for the CDR3: TGCAGTGCTAGTGAGGGGACAGGAAACTTCTATGGCTACACCTTC. It encodes CSASEGTGNFYGYTF.

The chain combines TRBV6-5 with TRBJ1-1; D remains unclear. Trimming took 0 bases from V and 2 from J, leaving 13 bases between them. Germline V gives CDR1 MNHEY, CDR2 SVGAGI. The CDR3 consists of 16 residues. CDR3 DNA sequence: TGTGCCAGCAGTTACTCGAGGACTATGGCAAACACTGAAGCTTTCTTT. Its protein is CASSYSRTMANTEAFF.

This chain uses TRBV5-1 with TRBJ2-5, with a tentative D call TRBD2 (6 bases). CDR1 is SGHRS, CDR2 YFSETQ, per germline. The CDR3 loop spans 16 amino acids. Trimming cost V 1 base and J 8 bases, with 21 bases left between them. CDR3: CASSLTVSGIEGTQYF. The CDR3 DNA is TGCGCCAGCAGCTTGACGGTTAGCGGCATTGAAGGCACCCAGTACTTC.

V is TRBV15 and J is TRBJ2-7, with 8 bases matching TRBD1. CDR1 is LNHNV and CDR2 is YYDKDF in the germline V gene (reference sequence). V dropped 1 base and J dropped 3; count of bases not matched to a gene: 20. The CDR3 has 20 amino acids. As DNA, the CDR3 is TGTGCCACCAGCAGAGGTCCTCATGGGGGTGTGCAGGGGGCTCTCTACGAGCAGTACTTC. Translated: CATSRGPHGGVQGALYEQYF.

The chain joins TRBV14 to TRBJ1-1; TRBD1 agrees at 7 bases. The CDR3 extends over 17 amino acids. Germline values: CDR1 SGHDN, CDR2 FVKESK. Unmatched junction bases numbered 15, after V lost 3 bases and J lost 5 bases. The CDR3 loop is CASSHDGRGRRYTEAFF. The CDR3 DNA reads TGTGCCAGCAGCCACGACGGGAGGGGGCGTAGGTATACTGAAGCTTTCTTT.

The rearrangement joins TRBV7-9 to TRBJ1-5, with 7 bases fitting TRBD1. Losses at the gene ends were 5 bases for V and 0 bases for J; bases not matched to a gene: 4. From germline, CDR1 is SEHNR and CDR2 FQNEAQ (reference sequence). The CDR3 totals 15 residues. The CDR3 DNA follows: TGTGCCAGCAGCCAAACAGGGGTTAGCAATCAGCCCCAGCATTTT. Translation: CASSQTGVSNQPQHF. The full variable domain, with the rest looked up from reference TRBV7-9 and TRBJ1-5, is DTGVSQNPRHKITKRGQNVTFRCDPISEHNRLYWYRQTLGQGPEFLTYFQNEAQLEKSRLLSDRFSAERPKGSFSTLEIQRTEQGDSAMYLCASSQTGVSNQPQHFGDGTRLSIL.

CDR3 DNA: TGTGCCAGCAGAGCGGTGGGCGGCTACACCTTC. It encodes CASRAVGGYTF. This chain connects TRBV28 to TRBJ1-2; D gene unclear. CDR1 and CDR2 from the germline V gene are MDHEN and SYDVKM. V lost 6 bases and J 8 bases, leaving 10 bases between the germline ends. The CDR3 length is 11 residues.

The rearrangement joins TRBV5-6 to TRBJ2-5; 13 bases map to TRBD2. Trimming cost V 4 bases and J 5 bases; bases outside gene matches: 8. The CDR3 totals 16 residues. Germline loops: CDR1 SGHDT, CDR2 YYEEEE. In DNA, the CDR3 is TGTGCCAGCAGCCCTCAACTAGCGGGAGGGCGCGAGACCCAGTACTTC. Encoded protein: CASSPQLAGGRETQYF.

The genes are TRBV6-2 or TRBV6-3 and TRBJ1-1, with TRBD1 matching 8 bases. V lost 2 bases, J lost 1 base, and 9 bases stayed unmatched. CDR1 is MNHEY and CDR2 is SVGEGT in the germline V gene. The CDR3 contains 17 residues. The CDR3, as DNA: TGTGCCAGCAGTTACAATCCAGGGGGCGCGCGGAACACTGAAGCTTTCTTT. This translates into CASSYNPGGARNTEAFF.

The V gene is TRBV6-5, the J gene TRBJ1-5; TRBD1 might be the D (5 bases). V was trimmed by 0 bases and J by 0 bases, leaving 6 bases between them. The CDR3 totals 15 residues. Germline CDR1 and CDR2: MNHEY and SVGAGI. In DNA form, the CDR3 reads TGTGCCAGCAGTTACTCGGGGGGTAGCAATCAGCCCCAGCATTTT. Residues: CASSYSGGSNQPQHF.

The chain joins TRBV5-1 to TRBJ2-1; 12 positions match TRBD2. Trimming removed 3 bases from V and 6 bases from J; junction bases left unmatched: 4. The V gene's germline CDR1 is SGHRS and CDR2 YFSETQ. The CDR3 consists of 15 residues. This chain's CDR3 is CASSWTSGVGNEQFF. For the CDR3, the DNA is TGCGCCAGCAGCTGGACTAGCGGGGTTGGCAATGAGCAGTTCTTC.

The chain combines TRBV15 with TRBJ1-2, with TRBD1 as a possible D gene (5 bases). The CDR3 runs to 18 residues. V was shortened by 0 bases and J by 1 base, with 18 bases between the two germline ends. Germline values: CDR1 LNHNV, CDR2 YYDKDF (reference sequence). CDR3 amino acids: CATSRDRQGALINYGYTF. The CDR3 DNA is TGTGCCACCAGCAGAGATCGGCAAGGGGCTCTGATTAACTATGGCTACACCTTC.